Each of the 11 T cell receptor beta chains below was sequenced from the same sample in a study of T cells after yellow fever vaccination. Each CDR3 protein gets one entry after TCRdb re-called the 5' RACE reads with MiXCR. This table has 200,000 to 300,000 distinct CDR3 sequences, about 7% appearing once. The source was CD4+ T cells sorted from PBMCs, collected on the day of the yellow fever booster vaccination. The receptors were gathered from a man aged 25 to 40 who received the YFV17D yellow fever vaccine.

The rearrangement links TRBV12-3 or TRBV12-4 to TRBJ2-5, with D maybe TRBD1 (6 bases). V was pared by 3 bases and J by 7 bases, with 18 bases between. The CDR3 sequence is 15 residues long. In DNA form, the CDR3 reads TGTGCCAGCAGTTTCGGCAGGGGCATCGACGGGACCCAGTACTTC. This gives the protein CASSFGRGIDGTQYF.

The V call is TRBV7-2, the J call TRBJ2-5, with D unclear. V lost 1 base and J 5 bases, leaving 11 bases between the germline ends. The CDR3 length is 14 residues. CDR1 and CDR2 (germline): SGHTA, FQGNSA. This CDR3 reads CASSLEGGPETQYF. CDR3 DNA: TGTGCCAGCAGCTTAGAAGGCGGACCCGAGACCCAGTACTTC.

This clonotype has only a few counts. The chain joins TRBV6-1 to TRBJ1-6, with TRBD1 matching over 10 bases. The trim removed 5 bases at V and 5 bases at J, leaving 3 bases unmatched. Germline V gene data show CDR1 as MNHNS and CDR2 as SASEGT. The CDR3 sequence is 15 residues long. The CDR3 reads CASSRGQGHNSPLHF. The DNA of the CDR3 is TGTGCCAGCAGTCGGGGACAGGGGCATAATTCACCCCTCCACTTT.

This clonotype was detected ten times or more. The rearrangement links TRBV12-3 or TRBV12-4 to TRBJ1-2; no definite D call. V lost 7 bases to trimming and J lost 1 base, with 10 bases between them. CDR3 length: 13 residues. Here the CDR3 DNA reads TGTGCCAGCACCCGACGGGATAACTATGGCTACACCTTC. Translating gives CASTRRDNYGYTF.

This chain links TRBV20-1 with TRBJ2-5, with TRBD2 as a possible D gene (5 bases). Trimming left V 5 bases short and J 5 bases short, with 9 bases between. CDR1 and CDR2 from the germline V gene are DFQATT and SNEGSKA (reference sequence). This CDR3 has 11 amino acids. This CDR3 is CSAHTGETQYF. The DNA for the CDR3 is TGCAGTGCTCACACGGGGGAGACCCAGTACTTC.

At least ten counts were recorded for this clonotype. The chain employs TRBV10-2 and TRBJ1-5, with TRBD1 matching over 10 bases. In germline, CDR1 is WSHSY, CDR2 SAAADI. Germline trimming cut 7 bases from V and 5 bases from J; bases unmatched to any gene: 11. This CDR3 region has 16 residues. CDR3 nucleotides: TGCGCCAGCAAGGACCCGGGACAGGGGTATGATCAGCCCCAGCATTTT. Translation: CASKDPGQGYDQPQHF.

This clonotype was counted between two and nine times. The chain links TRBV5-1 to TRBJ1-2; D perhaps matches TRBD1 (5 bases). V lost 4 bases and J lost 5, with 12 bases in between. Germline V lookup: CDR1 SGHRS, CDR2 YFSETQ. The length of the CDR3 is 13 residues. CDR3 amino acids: CASSMTDLYGYTF. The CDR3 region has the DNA TGCGCCAGCAGCATGACAGATCTTTATGGCTACACCTTC.

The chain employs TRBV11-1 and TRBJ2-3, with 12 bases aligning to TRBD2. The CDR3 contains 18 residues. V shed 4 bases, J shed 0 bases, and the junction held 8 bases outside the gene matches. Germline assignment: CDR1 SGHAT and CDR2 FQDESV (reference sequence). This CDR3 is CASSSWTSGNSSTDTQYF. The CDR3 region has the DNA TGTGCCAGCAGCTCCTGGACTAGCGGGAACAGTAGCACAGATACGCAGTATTTT.

CDR3 protein: CAIRLGNGGSYNEQFF. As DNA, the CDR3 is TGTGCCATCAGGCTGGGAAACGGGGGATCCTACAATGAGCAGTTCTTC. This sequence joins TRBV10-3 and TRBJ2-1; the D gene is possibly TRBD2 (6 bases). V lost 6 bases and J lost 1, with 16 bases in between. CDR1 and CDR2 (germline): ENHRY, SYGVKD. The CDR3 has 16 residues.

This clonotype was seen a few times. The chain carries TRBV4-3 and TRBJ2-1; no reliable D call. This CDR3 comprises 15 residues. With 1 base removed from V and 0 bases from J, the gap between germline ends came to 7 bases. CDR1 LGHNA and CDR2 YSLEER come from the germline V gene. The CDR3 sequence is CASSQAQSSYNEQFF. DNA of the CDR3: TGCGCCAGCAGCCAAGCCCAGAGCTCCTACAATGAGCAGTTCTTC.

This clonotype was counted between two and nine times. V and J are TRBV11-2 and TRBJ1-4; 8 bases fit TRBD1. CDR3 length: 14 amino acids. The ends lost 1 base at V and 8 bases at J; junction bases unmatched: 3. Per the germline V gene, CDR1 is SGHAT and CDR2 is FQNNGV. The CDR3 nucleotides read TGTGCCAGCAGCTTAGGACAGGGGTTCGAAAAACTGTTTTTT. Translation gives CASSLGQGFEKLFF. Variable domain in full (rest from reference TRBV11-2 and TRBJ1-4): EAGVAQSPRYKIIEKRQSVAFWCNPISGHATLYWYQQILGQGPKLLIQFQNNGVVDDSQLPKDRFSAERLKGVDSTLKIQPAKLEDSAVYLCASSLGQGFEKLFFGSGTQLSVL.